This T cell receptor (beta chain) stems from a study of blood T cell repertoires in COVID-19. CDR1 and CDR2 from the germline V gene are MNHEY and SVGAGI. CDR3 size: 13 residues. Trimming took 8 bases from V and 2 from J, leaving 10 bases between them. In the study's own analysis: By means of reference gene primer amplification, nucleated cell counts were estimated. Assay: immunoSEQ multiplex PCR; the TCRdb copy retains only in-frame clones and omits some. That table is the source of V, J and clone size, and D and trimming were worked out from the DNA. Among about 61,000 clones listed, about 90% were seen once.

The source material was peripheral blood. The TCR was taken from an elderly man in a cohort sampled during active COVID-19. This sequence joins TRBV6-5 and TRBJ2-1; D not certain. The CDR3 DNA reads TGTGCCAGCGCGCCCAACCCCTACAATGAGCAGTTCTTC. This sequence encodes CASAPNPYNEQFF.